The 31 T cell receptor beta chains below come from one sample, sequenced in a study of cytomegalovirus exposure and HLA in healthy donors. PCR used 60 Vbeta primers and 13 Jbeta primers. The protocol was immunoSEQ multiplex PCR, while the TCRdb copy is restricted to in-frame clones and leaves out a portion. The sample records 150,000 to 250,000 clones, around 80% being singletons. Sequencing input: PBMCs. These receptors were obtained from a woman aged 30 to 39 in good health and CMV-seropositive.

This clone was detected only a few times. J is TRBJ2-3 and V is TRBV9; the match to TRBD2 covers 13 bases. Trimming removed 0 bases from V and 5 bases from J; junction bases left unmatched: 18. Looked up from germline, CDR1 is SGDLS and CDR2 is YYNGEE. The CDR3 is made up of 21 amino acids. The DNA for the CDR3 is TGTGCCAGCAGCGTAGATCGGACAGGGTCGACTAGCGGGAGGTTAATAGATACGCAGTATTTT. Residues: CASSVDRTGSTSGRLIDTQYF.

The genes are TRBV27 and TRBJ1-4; the D gene is possibly TRBD1 (5 bases). CDR3 length: 16 residues. Germline V gene sequence: CDR1 MNHEY, CDR2 SMNVEV (reference sequence). V lost 1 base and J lost 5, with 14 bases in between. CDR3: CASSLFLGPGNEKLFF. The DNA for the CDR3 is TGTGCCAGCAGTTTATTTTTGGGGCCAGGAAATGAAAAACTGTTTTTT.

This clone appeared once. The rearrangement joins TRBV13 to TRBJ2-7; D unclear. Germline CDR1 is PRHDT and CDR2 is FYEKMQ (reference sequence). The V end was cut by 0 bases, the J end by 3 bases, with 6 bases between. The CDR3 runs to 13 residues. CDR3 bases: TGTGCCAGCAGCTTAGGTCAGTTCTACGAGCAGTACTTC. Translation gives CASSLGQFYEQYF.

V gene TRBV29-1 combines with J gene TRBJ2-5; 8 positions agree with TRBD2. This CDR3 is built from 14 residues. The germline V gene encodes CDR1 SQVTM and CDR2 ANQGSEA. Losses at the gene ends were 0 bases for V and 3 bases for J; bases not matched to a gene: 3. The CDR3 DNA is TGCAGCGTTGAAGAAGCGGGAGTAGAAGAGACCCAGTACTTC. Translating it yields CSVEEAGVEETQYF.

The J gene is TRBJ1-2, the V gene TRBV7-2, with 12 bases that match TRBD1. J gave up 6 bases and V 5 bases, and 10 bases lay outside the gene matches. The CDR3 loop spans 16 amino acids. Germline lookup yields CDR1 SGHTA and CDR2 FQGNSA. For the CDR3, the DNA is TGTGCCAGCAGCCGACAGGGACAGGGGGCATTAGATGGCTACACCTTC. It is translated as CASSRQGQGALDGYTF.

The rearrangement uses TRBV19 and TRBJ2-5; 9 nucleotides agree with TRBD1. V shed 10 bases and J 4 bases; nucleotides not matched to a gene: 10. The germline gives CDR1 LNHDA, CDR2 SQIVND (reference sequence). The CDR3 covers 14 residues. CDR3 in amino acids: CATLPTGGAETQYF. DNA for the CDR3: TGTGCCACGTTACCGACAGGGGGGGCAGAGACCCAGTACTTC.

The chain carries TRBV7-9 and TRBJ2-7; 10 nucleotides match TRBD2. CDR3 length: 17 amino acids. The V and J ends lost 5 bases and 0 bases, in that order; junction bases with no gene match: 10. Germline-derived CDR1 and CDR2 are SEHNR and FQNEAQ (reference sequence). The DNA for the CDR3 is TGTGCCAGCAGCACCCGTACTAGCGGGATGAACTCCTACGAGCAGTACTTC. It codes for CASSTRTSGMNSYEQYF. Full variable domain (rest looked up from reference TRBV7-9 and TRBJ2-7): DTGVSQNPRHKITKRGQNVTFRCDPISEHNRLYWYRQTLGQGPEFLTYFQNEAQLEKSRLLSDRFSAERPKGSFSTLEIQRTEQGDSAMYLCASSTRTSGMNSYEQYFGPGTRLTVT.

The chain couples TRBV2 to TRBJ1-1, with D maybe TRBD1 (6 bases). Germline CDR1 reads SNHLY; CDR2 reads FYNNEI. This CDR3 contains 15 residues. Trimming pared 10 bases from V and 7 bases from J, leaving 25 bases between. The CDR3 loop reads CATTFLSPGGGEAFF. As DNA, the CDR3 is TGTGCCACTACCTTTTTAAGCCCGGGAGGGGGTGAAGCTTTCTTT.

The CDR3 protein is CASSQRVSGGGNEQFF. CDR3 bases: TGTGCCAGCAGCCAGAGGGTTAGCGGGGGGGGTAATGAGCAGTTCTTC. The genes are TRBV7-2 and TRBJ2-1; 11 positions agree with TRBD2. Looked up from germline, CDR1 is SGHTA and CDR2 is FQGNSA. With 5 bases clipped from V and 7 bases from J, the junction kept 10 bases outside the gene matches. The CDR3 has 16 residues.

V is TRBV6-6 and J is TRBJ2-7; 9 nucleotides align to TRBD1. Germline values: CDR1 MNHNY, CDR2 SVGAGI (reference sequence). J lost 3 bases, V lost 6 bases, and 6 bases had no gene match. The CDR3 covers 14 residues. CDR3 amino acids: CASRSGTGSYEQYF. CDR3 nucleotides: TGTGCCAGCAGGTCCGGGACAGGGAGCTACGAGCAGTACTTC.

This clone occurred a few times. The rearrangement uses TRBV2 and TRBJ2-7, with TRBD2 matching over 8 bases. Trimming took 6 bases from V and 2 from J; bases not matched to a gene: 9. The CDR3 extends over 15 amino acids. Germline V gene data show CDR1 as SNHLY and CDR2 as FYNNEI. CDR3: CASRSPGRATYEQYF. The CDR3 DNA is TGTGCCAGCAGAAGCCCCGGGAGGGCGACCTACGAGCAGTACTTC.

CDR3 nucleotides: TGTGCCAGCAGCCCGTCTAGCGGCCTTCGGCAGTTCTTC. This sequence encodes CASSPSSGLRQFF. The chain combines TRBV13 with TRBJ2-1; 7 bases are a match to TRBD2. Looked up from germline, CDR1 is PRHDT and CDR2 is FYEKMQ (reference sequence). Losses at the gene ends were 5 bases for V and 12 bases for J; bases not matched to a gene: 10. The CDR3 is made up of 13 amino acids.

The CDR3 spells CASSSRTGDTYEQYF. Here the CDR3 DNA reads TGTGCCAGCAGCTCAAGGACAGGGGACACCTACGAGCAGTACTTC. The genes are TRBV11-3 and TRBJ2-7, with 9 bases that match TRBD1. Germline V gene data show CDR1 as SGHNT and CDR2 as YENEEA. The J segment lost 2 bases and the V segment lost 4 bases, leaving 6 bases of the junction unmatched. CDR3 length equals 15 residues. Using reference TRBV11-3 and TRBJ2-7 for the parts outside the CDR3, the full variable domain is EAGVVQSPRYKIIEKKQPVAFWCNPISGHNTLYWYLQNLGQGPELLIRYENEEAVDDSQLPKDRFSAERLKGVDSTLKIQPAELGDSAVYLCASSSRTGDTYEQYFGPGTRLTVT.

V is TRBV11-2 and J is TRBJ1-2, with TRBD1 as a possible D gene (6 bases). The CDR3 sequence is 13 residues long. Germline V CDR1 and CDR2: SGHAT, FQNNGV. The V end lost 5 bases, the J end lost 4 bases, and 11 bases lay between the germline ends. CDR3 residues: CASSNGQFYGYTF. Written as DNA, the CDR3 is TGTGCCAGCAGCAATGGACAGTTCTATGGCTACACCTTC.

Only a few counts were recorded for this clone. The chain recombines TRBV6-5 with TRBJ2-7; 10 bases are shared with TRBD1. With V trimmed by 4 bases and J by 6 bases, 3 bases remained unmatched. Per germline, CDR1 MNHEY and CDR2 SVGAGI. CDR3 length equals 13 residues. The DNA of the CDR3 is TGTGCCAGCAGTTCGGGACAGGGGCGCGAGCAGTACTTC. This translates into CASSSGQGREQYF.

This chain links TRBV5-4 with TRBJ2-1, with TRBD2 matching 10 bases. CDR1 is SGHNT and CDR2 is YYREEE in the germline V gene (reference sequence). The V and J ends lost 4 bases and 1 base, in that order; junction bases with no gene match: 2. The CDR3 extends over 15 amino acids. CDR3 residues: CASSPAGGSYNEQFF. In nucleotides, the CDR3 is TGTGCCAGCAGCCCAGCGGGAGGGTCCTACAATGAGCAGTTCTTC. The full variable domain, rest sourced from reference TRBV5-4 and TRBJ2-1, is ETGVTQSPTHLIKTRGQQVTLRCSSQSGHNTVSWYQQALGQGPQFIFQYYREEENGRGNFPPRFSGLQFPNYSSELNVNALELDDSALYLCASSPAGGSYNEQFFGPGTRLTVL.

The CDR3 loop is CASSSYDSTDTQYF. The DNA for the CDR3 is TGTGCCAGCAGTTCCTACGATAGCACAGATACGCAGTATTTT. V and J are TRBV27 and TRBJ2-3, with D uncertain. V lost 4 bases to trimming and J lost 0 bases, with 8 bases between them. This CDR3 comprises 14 residues. Per germline, CDR1 MNHEY and CDR2 SMNVEV (reference sequence).

The CDR3 DNA is TGTGCCAGCAGCCCCGGGGTTTTTGACAATGAGCAGTTCTTC. Residues: CASSPGVFDNEQFF. The V and J genes are TRBV11-3 and TRBJ2-1, with a possible D match to TRBD2 (5 bases). Germline lookup yields CDR1 SGHNT and CDR2 YENEEA. The CDR3 spans 14 residues. Trimming took 5 bases from V and 5 from J, leaving 13 bases between them.

The gene calls are TRBV13 and TRBJ2-3, with D tentatively TRBD2 (6 bases). CDR3 size: 15 residues. CDR1 PRHDT and CDR2 FYEKMQ come from the germline V gene (reference sequence). V gave up 5 bases and J gave up 6 bases, with 18 bases separating them. The CDR3, as DNA: TGTGCCAGCAGCAACTTCCGGCGGGGTGCGGATACGCAGTATTTT. It yields the protein CASSNFRRGADTQYF.

This clone was observed a single time. The chain uses TRBV7-2 and TRBJ2-2; weak D call: TRBD2 (7 bases). V lost 3 bases and J 3 bases, leaving 11 bases between the germline ends. CDR1 and CDR2 from the germline V gene are SGHTA and FQGNSA. The CDR3 runs to 15 residues. The CDR3 region is CASSLEGGYTGELFF. DNA for the CDR3: TGTGCCAGCAGCTTGGAGGGGGGGTACACCGGGGAGCTGTTTTTT.

CDR3 loop: CASSLGLAGLAETQYF. In DNA, the CDR3 is TGTGCCAGCAGCTTAGGGCTAGCGGGACTAGCTGAGACCCAGTACTTC. V is TRBV7-2 and J is TRBJ2-5, with 9 nucleotides matching TRBD2. Germline V gene sequence: CDR1 SGHTA, CDR2 FQGNSA. The V segment lost 1 base and the J segment 5 bases; nucleotides outside the gene matches: 8. CDR3 length equals 16 residues.

The chain carries TRBV7-9 and TRBJ1-5, with 7 bases matching TRBD1. J gave up 9 bases and V 1 base, and 6 bases lay outside the gene matches. The CDR3 spans 14 residues. The germline gives CDR1 SEHNR, CDR2 FQNEAQ (reference sequence). CDR3 DNA: TGTGCCAGCAGCTTAGGGGGACAGCAGGGGCCCCAGCATTTT. Translation: CASSLGGQQGPQHF.

The CDR3 sequence is CASSYTGLAGDETQYF. The CDR3, as DNA: TGTGCCAGCAGTTACACGGGACTAGCGGGAGACGAGACCCAGTACTTC. The rearrangement joins TRBV6-5 to TRBJ2-5, with 14 bases fitting TRBD2. Germline CDR1 reads MNHEY; CDR2 reads SVGAGI. V gave up 2 bases and J gave up 5 bases; unmatched junction bases: 4. The CDR3 is 16 amino acids.

This chain joins TRBV5-1 and TRBJ1-1; 9 bases are shared with TRBD1. With 3 bases clipped from V and 0 bases from J, the junction kept 9 bases outside the gene matches. The CDR3 contains 17 residues. Germline assignment: CDR1 SGHRS and CDR2 YFSETQ. CDR3 loop: CASSSDRGSEMNTEAFF. CDR3 coding DNA: TGCGCCAGCAGCTCGGACAGGGGTAGTGAGATGAACACTGAAGCTTTCTTT.

The chain combines TRBV11-3 with TRBJ2-5; 8 bases map to TRBD2. The J segment lost 1 base and the V segment lost 6 bases, leaving 4 bases of the junction unmatched. The germline gives CDR1 SGHNT, CDR2 YENEEA. CDR3 length equals 14 residues. CDR3 residues: CASRSGTSQETQYF. The CDR3 DNA reads TGTGCCAGCAGGTCCGGGACTAGCCAAGAGACCCAGTACTTC.

CDR3 DNA sequence: TGTGCCAGCACTGACAGGGCCATCTCCTACGAGCAGTACTTC. Translated, it gives CASTDRAISYEQYF. The genes are TRBV11-2 and TRBJ2-7, with 7 bases identical to TRBD1. V was clipped by 7 bases and J by 0 bases; unmatched bases: 6. CDR1 SGHAT and CDR2 FQNNGV come from the germline V gene. This CDR3 has 14 amino acids.

The chain carries TRBV5-1 and TRBJ1-1, with D maybe TRBD1 (5 bases). Germline values: CDR1 SGHRS, CDR2 YFSETQ. V was shortened by 4 bases and J by 3 bases, with 13 bases between the two germline ends. This CDR3 comprises 14 residues. CDR3 sequence reads: CASSLWGGDTEAFF. CDR3 bases: TGCGCCAGCAGCCTCTGGGGGGGGGACACTGAAGCTTTCTTT. Full variable domain (remainder filled in from reference TRBV5-1 and TRBJ1-1): KAGVTQTPRYLIKTRGQQVTLSCSPISGHRSVSWYQQTPGQGLQFLFEYFSETQRNKGNFPGRFSGRQFSNSRSEMNVSTLELGDSALYLCASSLWGGDTEAFFGQGTRLTVV.

The chain carries TRBV4-1 and TRBJ2-5; a weak D match, TRBD2 (6 bases). Trimming took off 4 bases at V and 4 bases at J, with 19 bases between the two ends. Germline CDR1 is MGHRA and CDR2 is YSYEKL. The CDR3 loop spans 16 amino acids. The CDR3 loop is CASSPSGLAFRETQYF. In nucleotides, the CDR3 is TGCGCCAGCAGCCCGAGCGGTCTAGCGTTCAGAGAGACCCAGTACTTC.

The rearrangement joins TRBV5-6 to TRBJ1-2, with a weak D call TRBD1 (5 bases). CDR1 and CDR2 from the germline V gene are SGHDT and YYEEEE. The V end was cut by 4 bases, the J end by 4 bases, with 20 bases between. This CDR3 contains 16 residues. CDR3 DNA sequence: TGTGCCAGCAGCGCACCCTTTTGGGGCAGGTCCTATGGCTACACCTTC. This encodes CASSAPFWGRSYGYTF.

The CDR3 loop reads CASSLGQGAGNTIYF. Written as DNA, the CDR3 is TGTGCCAGCAGCTTAGGACAGGGGGCAGGAAACACCATATATTTT. The chain joins TRBV7-6 to TRBJ1-3; 10 bases align to TRBD1. V shed 1 base and J 4 bases; nucleotides not matched to a gene: 1. This CDR3 is built from 15 residues. Germline assignment: CDR1 SGHVS and CDR2 FNYEAQ.

In this sample, this clone turned up a few times. The chain links TRBV5-1 to TRBJ2-1, with D possibly being TRBD2 (7 bases). The CDR3 covers 15 residues. Germline V gene sequence: CDR1 SGHRS, CDR2 YFSETQ. V lost 0 bases to trimming and J lost 6 bases, with 13 bases between them. The CDR3 DNA sequence: TGCGCCAGCAGCTTGGGGGGGGGCCGGTCCAATGAGCAGTTCTTC. Translating gives CASSLGGGRSNEQFF. The entire variable domain, with the rest obtained from reference TRBV5-1 and TRBJ2-1, is as follows: KAGVTQTPRYLIKTRGQQVTLSCSPISGHRSVSWYQQTPGQGLQFLFEYFSETQRNKGNFPGRFSGRQFSNSRSEMNVSTLELGDSALYLCASSLGGGRSNEQFFGPGTRLTVL.